This T cell receptor (beta chain) stems from a study of CD8 T cells in Susac syndrome. This CDR3 is built from 14 residues. The V gene lost 3 bases and the J gene lost 0 bases, with 12 bases spanning the gap. Germline CDR1 reads DFQATT; CDR2 reads SNEGSKA (reference sequence). From blood CD8+ and CD4+ T cells, the TCR beta chain was sequenced. All included Susac syndrome patients satisfied recently defined diagnostic criteria for definite or probable disease. A quantity of about 0.5 to 1 ug RNA underwent reverse transcription using random hexamers. MiXCR, applied by TCRdb to the immunoSEQ multiplex PCR reads, yields one record per CDR3 protein. The sample contains roughly 52,000 distinct CDR3 sequences, around 95% of which appear only once.

Sequenced input: CD8+ T cells from PBMCs. The chain combines TRBV20-1 with TRBJ2-7; perhaps TRBD1 as D (6 bases). This clonotype originated in a human donor with Susac syndrome. The CDR3 coding sequence is TGCAGTGCTAGGGACAGACCCTCCTCCTACGAGCAGTACTTC. Its protein is CSARDRPSSYEQYF.